One sample yielded the 17 T cell receptor beta chains listed below, sequenced in a study of T cells in localized non-small cell lung cancer (dated by TCRdb to 2020 to 2022). Library construction relied on the immunoSEQ multiplex PCR assay. This immuneACCESS table, as held by TCRdb, lists in-frame sequences with V and J called but not all clones. Of the missing ones, under half trace to an unresolved V gene in checked studies; the others have no known cause. The sample profile shows 50,000 or so clones; about 80% of them were found once. Nearly 20% of the sample rests with the top ten. The material sequenced was peripheral blood, taken before any cancer treatment. These receptors originate from a female donor older than 55 with stage II squamous cell lung carcinoma.

This sequence joins TRBV5-1 and TRBJ2-3, with D perhaps TRBD1 or TRBD2 (6 bases each). The CDR3 runs 16 residues. Germline loops: CDR1 SGHRS, CDR2 YFSETQ. V was clipped by 7 bases and J by 1 base, with 19 bases between them. CDR3 sequence (DNA): TGCGCCAGCCACTTGGGGAGGCCAGGGGGCACAGATACGCAGTATTTT. Protein sequence: CASHLGRPGGTDTQYF.

J is TRBJ1-2 and V is TRBV21-1; the table gives TRBD1 as D, unverified against the DNA. TRBV21-1 corresponds to a pseudogene. CDR3 length: 13 residues. DNA of the CDR3: TGTGCCAGCAGCAGGGACAGGGAGAGTGGCTACACCTTC. It is translated as CASSRDRESGYTF.

This chain connects TRBV6-1 to TRBJ2-2, with 9 bases aligning to TRBD1. Germline values: CDR1 MNHNS, CDR2 SASEGT. The trim removed 8 bases at V and 3 bases at J, leaving 7 bases unmatched. This CDR3 is built from 15 residues. CDR3 protein: CASGLTGGDTGELFF. In nucleotides, the CDR3 is TGTGCCAGCGGCTTAACAGGGGGCGACACCGGGGAGCTGTTTTTT.

This clone has only a few counts. The chain joins TRBV5-1 to TRBJ1-4, with 7 bases lining up with TRBD1. V shed 4 bases, J shed 10 bases, and the junction held 16 bases outside the gene matches. Germline-derived CDR1 and CDR2 are SGHRS and YFSETQ. This CDR3 region has 16 residues. The CDR3 sequence is CASSLEPDREGGKLFF. CDR3 nucleotides: TGCGCCAGCAGCCTAGAACCTGACAGGGAAGGTGGAAAACTGTTTTTT.

This clone has only a few counts. The chain couples TRBV9 to TRBJ2-7; 8 bases match TRBD2. Trimming cost V 0 bases and J 2 bases; bases outside gene matches: 4. The CDR3 spans 15 residues. CDR1 SGDLS and CDR2 YYNGEE come from the germline V gene. CDR3 coding DNA: TGTGCCAGCAGCGTAGCCAGCGGGGGTACCTACGAGCAGTACTTC. Protein product: CASSVASGGTYEQYF. Variable domain in full (rest from reference TRBV9 and TRBJ2-7): DSGVTQTPKHLITATGQRVTLRCSPRSGDLSVYWYQQSLDQGLQFLIQYYNGEERAKGNILERFSAQQFPDLHSELNLSSLELGDSALYFCASSVASGGTYEQYFGPGTRLTVT.

Written as DNA, the CDR3 is TGTGCCAGCAGTTACGGCCAACGGAGCTCCTACGAGCAGTACTTC. Amino acids: CASSYGQRSSYEQYF. The chain carries TRBV6-5 and TRBJ2-7; D is uncertain. V gave up 2 bases and J gave up 0 bases, with 11 bases separating them. This CDR3 is built from 15 residues. Germline values: CDR1 MNHEY, CDR2 SVGAGI.

This clone was seen a handful of times. The rearrangement links TRBV18 to TRBJ1-1; 7 positions match TRBD1. The junction had 8 bases not matched to a gene; V was cut back by 3 bases and J by 7 bases. The germline V gene has CDR1 KGHSH and CDR2 LQKENI. The CDR3 is made up of 14 amino acids. CDR3 region: CASSPPTGRVEAFF. As DNA, the CDR3 is TGTGCCAGCTCACCTCCGACAGGGAGGGTTGAAGCTTTCTTT.

V usage is TRBV6-4 and J usage is TRBJ2-1; 10 nucleotides align to TRBD2. Per the germline V gene, CDR1 is MRHNA and CDR2 is SNTAGT. Unmatched junction bases numbered 5, after V lost 0 bases and J lost 9 bases. This CDR3 comprises 15 residues. This CDR3 reads CASSDSSGGASEQFF. The CDR3 nucleotides read TGTGCCAGCAGTGACTCAAGCGGGGGGGCCAGTGAGCAGTTCTTC.

The chain recombines TRBV6-1 with TRBJ1-1, with a possible D match to TRBD1 (5 bases). Germline V gene lookup returns CDR1 MNHNS and CDR2 SASEGT. V lost 7 bases to trimming and J lost 1 base, with 16 bases between them. The CDR3 is 15 amino acids. The CDR3 loop is CASTEQGTGNTEAFF. CDR3 in DNA: TGTGCCAGCACGGAGCAGGGAACTGGGAACACTGAAGCTTTCTTT.

The gene calls are TRBV6-1 and TRBJ1-1, with D perhaps TRBD1 (5 bases). The CDR3 is made up of 15 amino acids. Germline values: CDR1 MNHNS, CDR2 SASEGT. The V end lost 3 bases, the J end lost 8 bases, and 19 bases lay between the germline ends. CDR3 loop: CASSDRVRVRGEAFF. Written as DNA, the CDR3 is TGTGCCAGCAGTGACAGGGTTCGGGTTCGGGGCGAAGCTTTCTTT.

This chain links TRBV7-9 with TRBJ1-2, with D unclear. CDR3 length equals 14 residues. Germline V CDR1 and CDR2: SEHNR, FQNEAQ (reference sequence). The V end lost 5 bases, the J end lost 2 bases, and 12 bases lay between the germline ends. The CDR3: CASSPSMANYGYTF. In nucleotides, the CDR3 is TGTGCCAGCAGCCCCAGCATGGCGAACTATGGCTACACCTTC. Using reference TRBV7-9 and TRBJ1-2 for the parts outside the CDR3, the full variable domain is DTGVSQNPRHKITKRGQNVTFRCDPISEHNRLYWYRQTLGQGPEFLTYFQNEAQLEKSRLLSDRFSAERPKGSFSTLEIQRTEQGDSAMYLCASSPSMANYGYTFGSGTRLTVV.

This chain connects TRBV30 to TRBJ1-4; D remains ambiguous. CDR3 length: 13 amino acids. V shed 0 bases and J shed 5 bases, with 7 bases lying between them. In germline, CDR1 is GTSNPN, CDR2 SVGIG (reference sequence). CDR3 in amino acids: CAWSVVANEKLFF. The CDR3 DNA is TGTGCCTGGAGTGTTGTGGCAAATGAAAAACTGTTTTTT.

J is TRBJ2-2 and V is TRBV2, with TRBD1 matching 7 bases. The CDR3 contains 15 residues. Germline CDR1 reads SNHLY; CDR2 reads FYNNEI. V dropped 6 bases and J dropped 2; count of bases not matched to a gene: 6. CDR3 region: CASRYTGVNTGELFF. In DNA form, the CDR3 reads TGTGCCAGCAGGTACACAGGGGTTAACACCGGGGAGCTGTTTTTT.

This clone showed up just a few times. The chain joins TRBV7-2 to TRBJ1-5; D ambiguous. Germline CDR1 is SGHTA and CDR2 is FQGNSA. The CDR3 totals 13 residues. V gave up 1 base and J gave up 7 bases, with 8 bases separating them. CDR3 region: CASSLEGIQPQHF. The CDR3 DNA reads as TGTGCCAGCAGCTTAGAAGGGATCCAGCCCCAGCATTTT.

The chain recombines TRBV9 with TRBJ2-1, with D perhaps being TRBD1 or TRBD2 (7 bases each). With 3 bases removed from V and 7 bases from J, the gap between germline ends came to 14 bases. Germline V gene data show CDR1 as SGDLS and CDR2 as YYNGEE. This CDR3 has 14 residues. The CDR3 reads CASSAGGAVNEQFF. DNA for the CDR3: TGTGCCAGCAGCGCAGGGGGGGCCGTAAATGAGCAGTTCTTC.

This clone was found once. CDR3 DNA sequence: TGTGCCAGCAGTTTCGATAGAGCAGGGTCATGGGACACTGAAGCTTTCTTT. Translated: CASSFDRAGSWDTEAFF. V gene TRBV28 combines with J gene TRBJ1-1; TRBD1 might be the D (5 bases). From germline, CDR1 is MDHEN and CDR2 SYDVKM. V lost 3 bases and J lost 3, with 20 bases in between. The CDR3 is made up of 17 amino acids.

There are a few counts of this clone. The chain links TRBV4-1 to TRBJ1-4; 7 bases are a match to TRBD1. V shed 3 bases, J shed 4 bases, and the junction held 11 bases outside the gene matches. Germline CDR1 MGHRA, CDR2 YSYEKL. The CDR3 has 17 amino acids. CDR3 in amino acids: CASSHPWRGQGNEKLFF. As DNA, the CDR3 is TGCGCCAGCAGCCATCCCTGGAGGGGGCAGGGTAATGAAAAACTGTTTTTT.